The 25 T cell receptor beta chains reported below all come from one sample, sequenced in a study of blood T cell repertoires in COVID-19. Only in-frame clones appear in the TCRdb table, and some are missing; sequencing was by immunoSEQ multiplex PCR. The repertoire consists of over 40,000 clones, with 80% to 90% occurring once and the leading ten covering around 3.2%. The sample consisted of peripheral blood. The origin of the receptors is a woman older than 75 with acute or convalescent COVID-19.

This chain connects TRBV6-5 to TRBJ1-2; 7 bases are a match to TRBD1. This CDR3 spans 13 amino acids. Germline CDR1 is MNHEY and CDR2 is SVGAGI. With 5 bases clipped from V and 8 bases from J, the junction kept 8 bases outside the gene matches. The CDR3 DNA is TGTGCCAGCAGTCCTACAGGGGCAAGAGGCTACACCTTC. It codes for CASSPTGARGYTF.

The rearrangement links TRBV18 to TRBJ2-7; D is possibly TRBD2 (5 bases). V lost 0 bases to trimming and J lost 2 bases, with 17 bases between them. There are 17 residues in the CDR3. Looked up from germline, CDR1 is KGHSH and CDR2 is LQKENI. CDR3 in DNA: TGTGCCAGCTCACCACCGCCGACGGTGGACGGGGCCTACGAGCAGTACTTC. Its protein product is CASSPPPTVDGAYEQYF.

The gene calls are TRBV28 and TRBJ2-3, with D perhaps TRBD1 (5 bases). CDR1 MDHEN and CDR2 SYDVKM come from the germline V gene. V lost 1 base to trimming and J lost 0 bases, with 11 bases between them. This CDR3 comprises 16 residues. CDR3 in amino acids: CASSLLPQGSTDTQYF. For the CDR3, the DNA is TGTGCCAGCAGTTTATTACCCCAGGGAAGCACAGATACGCAGTATTTT.

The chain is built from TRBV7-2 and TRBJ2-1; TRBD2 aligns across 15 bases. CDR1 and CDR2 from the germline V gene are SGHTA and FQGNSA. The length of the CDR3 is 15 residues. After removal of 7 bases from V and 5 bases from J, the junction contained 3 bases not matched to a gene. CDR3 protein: CASTRTSGGDNEQFF. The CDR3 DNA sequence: TGTGCCAGCACGCGGACTAGCGGGGGGGACAATGAGCAGTTCTTC.

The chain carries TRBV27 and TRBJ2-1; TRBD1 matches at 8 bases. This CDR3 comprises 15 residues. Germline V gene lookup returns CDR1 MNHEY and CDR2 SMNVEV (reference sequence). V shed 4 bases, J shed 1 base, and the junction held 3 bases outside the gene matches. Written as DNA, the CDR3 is TGTGCCAGCAGTTACGGACAGGGTTCCTACAATGAGCAGTTCTTC. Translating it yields CASSYGQGSYNEQFF.

The CDR3 region is CASSSPDTQYF. DNA of the CDR3: TGTGCCAGCAGTTCCCCTGATACGCAGTATTTT. This chain uses TRBV6-5 with TRBJ2-3, with no clear D. V lost 4 bases, J lost 6 bases, and 5 bases lay in between. The V gene's germline CDR1 is MNHEY and CDR2 SVGAGI. This CDR3 is built from 11 residues.

The CDR3 nucleotides are TGTGCCAGCCTGGGCCCGGACTCTGTCGAGCAGTACTTC. Amino acids: CASLGPDSVEQYF. This chain joins TRBV2 and TRBJ2-7, with D possibly TRBD2 on 5 matching bases. This CDR3 is built from 13 residues. Germline CDR1 and CDR2: SNHLY and FYNNEI. V was cut by 8 bases and J by 6 bases, with 17 bases left in between.

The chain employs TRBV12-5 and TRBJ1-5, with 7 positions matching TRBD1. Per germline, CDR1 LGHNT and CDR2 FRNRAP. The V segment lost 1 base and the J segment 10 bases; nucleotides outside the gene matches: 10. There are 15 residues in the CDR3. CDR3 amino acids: CASGLAGTASDPQHF. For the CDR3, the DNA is TGTGCTAGTGGTTTGGCCGGGACAGCAAGTGATCCCCAGCATTTT.

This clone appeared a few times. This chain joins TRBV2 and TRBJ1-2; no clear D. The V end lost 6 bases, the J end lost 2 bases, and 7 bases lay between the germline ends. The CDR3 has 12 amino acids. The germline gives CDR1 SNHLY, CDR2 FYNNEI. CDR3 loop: CASREANYGYTF. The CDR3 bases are TGTGCCAGCAGGGAGGCCAACTATGGCTACACCTTC.

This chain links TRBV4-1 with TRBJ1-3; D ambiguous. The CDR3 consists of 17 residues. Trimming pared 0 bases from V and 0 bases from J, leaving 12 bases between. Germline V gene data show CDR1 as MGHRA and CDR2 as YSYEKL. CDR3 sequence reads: CASSQEGGPLSGNTIYF. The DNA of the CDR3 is TGCGCCAGCAGCCAAGAGGGAGGGCCGCTCTCTGGAAACACCATATATTTT.

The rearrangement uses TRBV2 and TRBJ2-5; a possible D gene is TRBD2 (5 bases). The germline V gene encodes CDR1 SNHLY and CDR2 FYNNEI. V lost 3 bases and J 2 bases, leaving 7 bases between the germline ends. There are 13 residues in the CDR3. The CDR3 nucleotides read TGTGCCAGCAGTGAGGAGGTTCAAGAGACCCAGTACTTC. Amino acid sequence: CASSEEVQETQYF.

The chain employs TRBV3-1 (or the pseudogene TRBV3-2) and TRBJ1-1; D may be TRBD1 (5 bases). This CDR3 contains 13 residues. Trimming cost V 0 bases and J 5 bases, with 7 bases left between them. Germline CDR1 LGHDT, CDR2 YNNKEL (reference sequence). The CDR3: CASSQEGVTEAFF. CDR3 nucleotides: TGTGCCAGCAGCCAAGAAGGGGTTACTGAAGCTTTCTTT.

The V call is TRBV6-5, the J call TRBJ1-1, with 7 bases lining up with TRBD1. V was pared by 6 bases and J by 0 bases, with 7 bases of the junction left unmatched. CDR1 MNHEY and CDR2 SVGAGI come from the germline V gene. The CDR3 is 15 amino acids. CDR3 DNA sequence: TGTGCCAGCAGAAAAAGACAGGGAGTGAACACTGAAGCTTTCTTT. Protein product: CASRKRQGVNTEAFF.

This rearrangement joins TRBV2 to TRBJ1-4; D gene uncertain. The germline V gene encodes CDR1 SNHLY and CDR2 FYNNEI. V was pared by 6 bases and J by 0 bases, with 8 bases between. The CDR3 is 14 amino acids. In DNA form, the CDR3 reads TGTGCCAGCAGATTGAGTTCAACTAATGAAAAACTGTTTTTT. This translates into CASRLSSTNEKLFF.

This CDR3 is CASSEGVRDYGYTF. CDR3 bases: TGTGCCAGTAGTGAGGGGGTCAGGGACTATGGCTACACCTTC. V is TRBV19 and J is TRBJ1-2, with D maybe TRBD1 (6 bases). Germline CDR1 is LNHDA and CDR2 is SQIVND (reference sequence). The CDR3 sequence is 14 residues long. Between the trimmed V and J ends, which lost 5 bases and 3 bases, there was a span of 13 bases.

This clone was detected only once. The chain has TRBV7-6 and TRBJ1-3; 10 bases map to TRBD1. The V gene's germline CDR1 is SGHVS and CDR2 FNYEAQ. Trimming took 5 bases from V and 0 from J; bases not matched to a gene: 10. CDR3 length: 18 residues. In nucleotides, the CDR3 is TGTGCCAGCAGCGCCCAACCGGGACAGGGGAGCTCTGGAAACACCATATATTTT. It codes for CASSAQPGQGSSGNTIYF. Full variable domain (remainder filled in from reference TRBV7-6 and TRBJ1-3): GAGVSQSPRYKVTKRGQDVALRCDPISGHVSLYWYRQALGQGPEFLTYFNYEAQQDKSGLPNDRFSAERPEGSISTLTIQRTEQRDSAMYRCASSAQPGQGSSGNTIYFGEGSWLTVV.

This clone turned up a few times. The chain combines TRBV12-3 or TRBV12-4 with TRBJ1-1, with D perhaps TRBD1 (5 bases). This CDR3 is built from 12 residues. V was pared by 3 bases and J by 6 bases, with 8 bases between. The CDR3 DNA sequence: TGTGCCAGCAGTTTTGGGGCCGCTGAAGCTTTCTTT. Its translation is CASSFGAAEAFF.

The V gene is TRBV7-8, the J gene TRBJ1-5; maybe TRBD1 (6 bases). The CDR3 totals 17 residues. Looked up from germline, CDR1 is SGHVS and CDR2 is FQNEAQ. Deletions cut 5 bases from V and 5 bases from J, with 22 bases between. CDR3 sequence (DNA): TGTGCCAGCAGCCGTTTGGGCACAGGGCAAATGGATCAGCCCCAGCATTTT. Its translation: CASSRLGTGQMDQPQHF.

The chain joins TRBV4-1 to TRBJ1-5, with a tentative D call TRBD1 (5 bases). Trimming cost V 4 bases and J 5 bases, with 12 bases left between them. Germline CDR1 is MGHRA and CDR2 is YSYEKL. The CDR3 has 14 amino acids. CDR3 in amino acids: CASSRQIGDQPQHF. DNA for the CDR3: TGCGCCAGCAGCCGGCAGATAGGGGATCAGCCCCAGCATTTT.

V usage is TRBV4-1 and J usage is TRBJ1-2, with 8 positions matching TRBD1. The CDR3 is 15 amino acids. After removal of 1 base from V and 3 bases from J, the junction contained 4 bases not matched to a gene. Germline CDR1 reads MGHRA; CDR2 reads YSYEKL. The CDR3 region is CASSQGGTGDYGYTF. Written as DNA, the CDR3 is TGCGCCAGCAGCCAAGGCGGGACAGGAGACTATGGCTACACCTTC.

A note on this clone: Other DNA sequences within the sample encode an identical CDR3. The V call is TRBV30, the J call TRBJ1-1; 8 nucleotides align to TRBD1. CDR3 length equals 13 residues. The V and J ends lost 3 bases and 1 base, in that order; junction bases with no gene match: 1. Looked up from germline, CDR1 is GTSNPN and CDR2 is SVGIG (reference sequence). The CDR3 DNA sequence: TGTGCCTGGAGCGGACAGGGGAACACTGAAGCTTTCTTT. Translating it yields CAWSGQGNTEAFF.

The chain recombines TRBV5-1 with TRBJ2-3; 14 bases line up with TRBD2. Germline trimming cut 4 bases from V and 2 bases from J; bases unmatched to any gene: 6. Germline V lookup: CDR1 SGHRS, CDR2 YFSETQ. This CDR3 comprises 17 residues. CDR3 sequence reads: CASSSLGLAGDTDTQYF. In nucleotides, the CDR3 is TGCGCCAGCAGCAGCCTGGGACTAGCGGGGGACACAGATACGCAGTATTTT.

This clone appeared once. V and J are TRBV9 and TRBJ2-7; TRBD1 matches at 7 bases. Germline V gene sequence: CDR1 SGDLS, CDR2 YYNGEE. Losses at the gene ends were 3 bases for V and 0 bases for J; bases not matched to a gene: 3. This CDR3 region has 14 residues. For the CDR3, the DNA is TGTGCCAGCAGCGCTTGGGACAGCTCCTACGAGCAGTACTTC. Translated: CASSAWDSSYEQYF.

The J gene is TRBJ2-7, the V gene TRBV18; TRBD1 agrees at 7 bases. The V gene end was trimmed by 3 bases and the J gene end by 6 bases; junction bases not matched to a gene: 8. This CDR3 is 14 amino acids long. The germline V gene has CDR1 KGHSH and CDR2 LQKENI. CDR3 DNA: TGTGCCAGCTCACCTCGACAGGGCGCGAGCGAGCAGTACTTC. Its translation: CASSPRQGASEQYF.

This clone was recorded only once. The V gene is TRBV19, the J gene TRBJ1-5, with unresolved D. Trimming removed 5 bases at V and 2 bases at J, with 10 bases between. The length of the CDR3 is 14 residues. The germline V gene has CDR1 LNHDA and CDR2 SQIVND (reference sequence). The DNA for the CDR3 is TGTGCCAGTAGTCCTCAAATAGGCAATCAGCCCCAGCATTTT. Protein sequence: CASSPQIGNQPQHF.